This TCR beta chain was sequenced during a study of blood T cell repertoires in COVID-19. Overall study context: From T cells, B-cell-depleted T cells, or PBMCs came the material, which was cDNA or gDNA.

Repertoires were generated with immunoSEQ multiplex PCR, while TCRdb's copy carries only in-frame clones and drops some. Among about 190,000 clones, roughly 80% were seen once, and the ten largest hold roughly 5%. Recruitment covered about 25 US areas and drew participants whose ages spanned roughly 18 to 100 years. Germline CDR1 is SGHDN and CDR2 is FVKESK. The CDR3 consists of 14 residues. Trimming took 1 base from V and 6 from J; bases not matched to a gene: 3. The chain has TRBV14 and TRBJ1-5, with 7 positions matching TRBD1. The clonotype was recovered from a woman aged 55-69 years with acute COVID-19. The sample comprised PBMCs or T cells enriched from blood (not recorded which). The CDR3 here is CASSQGTGGQPQHF. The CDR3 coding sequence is TGTGCCAGCAGCCAAGGGACAGGAGGTCAGCCCCAGCATTTT.